This T cell receptor (beta chain) was identified in a study of OX40 agonist ivuxolimab in advanced cancers. This clone was picked up one time. TCRdb keeps only in-frame clones here, not all; method: immunoSEQ multiplex PCR. The sample lists approximately 26,000 clones; roughly 79% were seen once. This CDR3 spans 15 amino acids. Germline V lookup: CDR1 MNHEY, CDR2 SVGAGI. V gave up 2 bases and J gave up 10 bases, with 18 bases separating them. The sample consisted of CD4+ or CD8+ T cells sorted from blood, taken in a trial of the OX40 agonist ivuxolimab. This chain uses TRBV6-5 with TRBJ2-4; the D gene is possibly TRBD1 (5 bases). The clonotype comes from an adult with an advanced solid tumor such as melanoma, head and neck, liver or kidney cancer. The CDR3 region is CASSYSDGRDGIQYF. The CDR3 DNA sequence: TGTGCCAGCAGTTACAGTGACGGCAGGGATGGGATTCAGTACTTC.